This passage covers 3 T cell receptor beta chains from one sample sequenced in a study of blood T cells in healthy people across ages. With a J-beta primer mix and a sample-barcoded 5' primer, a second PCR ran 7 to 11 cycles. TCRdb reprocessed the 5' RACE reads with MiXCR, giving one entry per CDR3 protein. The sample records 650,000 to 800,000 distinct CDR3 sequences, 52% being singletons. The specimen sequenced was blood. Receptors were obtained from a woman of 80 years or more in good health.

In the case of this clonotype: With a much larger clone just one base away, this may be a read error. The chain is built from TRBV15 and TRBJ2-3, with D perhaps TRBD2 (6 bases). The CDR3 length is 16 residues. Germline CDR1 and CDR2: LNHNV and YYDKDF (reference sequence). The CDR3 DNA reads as TGTGCCACCGGCAGAGATGGGACTGGCCGCCCAGATACGCAGTATTTT. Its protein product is CATGRDGTGRPDTQYF.

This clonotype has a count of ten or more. This CDR3 is CASTQRGDNQPQHF. The CDR3 bases are TGTGCCAGCACCCAAAGGGGGGACAATCAGCCCCAGCATTTT. V usage is TRBV28 and J usage is TRBJ1-5; a weak D match, TRBD1 (6 bases). CDR1 MDHEN and CDR2 SYDVKM come from the germline V gene. V gave up 7 bases and J gave up 3 bases, with 13 bases separating them. The CDR3 is made up of 14 amino acids.

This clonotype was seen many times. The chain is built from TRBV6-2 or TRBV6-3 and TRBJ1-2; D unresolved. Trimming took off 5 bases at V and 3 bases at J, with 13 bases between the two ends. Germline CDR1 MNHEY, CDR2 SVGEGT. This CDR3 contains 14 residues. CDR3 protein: CASSERGLDYGYTF. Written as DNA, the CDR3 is TGTGCCAGCAGTGAACGGGGTTTGGACTATGGCTACACCTTC.